A single sample gave rise to the 5 T cell receptor beta chains below, sequenced in a study of shared clonotypes between healthy human individuals. Produced via immunoSEQ multiplex PCR; TCRdb's table is partial and in-frame only. Here the sample spans some 2.1 million clones, about 95% being singletons. CD45RO-negative cells were positively selected for CCR7, leaving out terminally differentiated effector memory CD45RA+ cells. The source material was naive CD8+ T cells sorted from blood. The receptor source for this set is a man in his late teens or twenties in good health.

This sequence joins TRBV28 and TRBJ2-5; D not resolved. V gave up 4 bases and J gave up 1 base, with 10 bases separating them. In germline, CDR1 is MDHEN, CDR2 SYDVKM. The CDR3 covers 14 residues. The CDR3 DNA reads as TGTGCCAGCAGTTCATTGACACTCCAAGAGACCCAGTACTTC. Translated: CASSSLTLQETQYF. Drawing the rest from reference TRBV28 and TRBJ2-5, the complete variable domain is DVKVTQSSRYLVKRTGEKVFLECVQDMDHENMFWYRQDPGLGLRLIYFSYDVKMKEKGDIPEGYSVSREKKERFSLILESASTNQTSMYLCASSSLTLQETQYFGPGTRLLVL.

V is TRBV6-5 and J is TRBJ2-3; D remains ambiguous. CDR1 and CDR2 (germline): MNHEY, SVGAGI. The CDR3 loop spans 14 amino acids. V lost 5 bases and J lost 2, with 11 bases in between. The CDR3 protein is CASSRIADTDTQYF. CDR3 DNA: TGTGCCAGCAGTCGGATAGCAGACACAGATACGCAGTATTTT.

The chain has TRBV6-6 and TRBJ2-2; D possibly corresponds to TRBD1 (5 bases). The V end lost 2 bases, the J end lost 7 bases, and 11 bases lay between the germline ends. Germline CDR1 and CDR2: MNHNY and SVGAGI (reference sequence). The CDR3 is 14 amino acids. CDR3 sequence: CASSYAGIGGELFF. The CDR3 DNA follows: TGTGCCAGCAGTTACGCAGGGATCGGCGGGGAGCTGTTTTTT.

This clone appeared a few times. The chain is built from TRBV5-1 and TRBJ1-2, with 8 bases aligning to TRBD1. V lost 3 bases to trimming and J lost 3 bases; unmatched junction nucleotides: 4. There are 14 residues in the CDR3. Germline CDR1 reads SGHRS; CDR2 reads YFSETQ. Written as DNA, the CDR3 is TGCGCCAGCAGCTCTCCGGGACAGGACTATGGCTACACCTTC. Its protein is CASSSPGQDYGYTF.

On this clone itself: Different DNA sequences within this sample yield the same CDR3. The CDR3: CASSPGSSYEQYF. CDR3 nucleotides: TGTGCCAGCAGTCCTGGCTCCTCCTACGAGCAGTACTTC. V and J are TRBV6-6 and TRBJ2-7; D call uncertain. Looked up from germline, CDR1 is MNHNY and CDR2 is SVGAGI (reference sequence). The CDR3 is made up of 13 amino acids. V lost 5 bases and J lost 0, with 8 bases in between.